Below, one T cell receptor (beta chain) is given with its context. Without the conserved terminal phenylalanine or tryptophan, this CDR3 likely stems from a read error. No DNA is shown, since the ends of the CDR3 on it are uncertain; the CDR3 is the one TCRdb lists. The CDR3 is 18 amino acids long, termini counted. Germline V gene lookup returns CDR1 MGHRA and CDR2 YSYEKL. Bulk tumor genomic DNA, roughly 600 ng per sample, was used as template. Widely spaced biopsies, several per primary tumor, were obtained at surgery. It was patients with untreated, newly diagnosed non-small cell lung cancer who underwent curative surgery. A total of approximately 16 patients with newly diagnosed non-small cell lung cancer, all of whom were undergoing surgery with curative intent, made up the donors. Using 32 V and 13 J primers, multiplex PCR amplified TCR beta CDR3. TCRdb re-called the multiplex PCR reads with MiXCR, one entry per CDR3 protein. The sample lists 9,000 to 13,000 distinct CDR3 sequences, about 25% seen once, with around 27% in the top ten.

The entry originates in a study of immune heterogeneity within non-small cell lung tumors. The source is a woman aged 50 to 60 with non-small cell lung cancer. The genes are TRBV4-1 and TRBJ2-3; the table's D gene call, TRBD1, was not cross checked with the DNA. The sample consisted of lung tumor tissue. CDR3 residues: CASSQDPGGQGYEQYFGP.